These 14 T cell receptor beta chains were sequenced from one sample in a study of cytomegalovirus exposure and HLA in healthy donors. PCR employed 60 Vbeta and 13 Jbeta primers. The protocol was immunoSEQ multiplex PCR, while the TCRdb copy is restricted to in-frame clones and leaves out a portion. The sample holds about 97,000 clones, roughly three quarters seen once. The sequenced material came from PBMCs. The source is a male donor in good health and CMV-seropositive.

The chain has TRBV7-5 and TRBJ1-1; TRBD1 is taken as the D call from the table, unchecked against the DNA. TRBV7-5 constitutes a pseudogene. The CDR3 consists of 15 residues. The CDR3 loop is CARSYRTVMSDKAFF. DNA for the CDR3: TGTGCCAGAAGCTACCGGACAGTAATGAGTGATAAAGCTTTCTTT.

This chain links TRBV5-1 with TRBJ2-5; 13 nucleotides match TRBD2. The CDR3 has 15 residues. V shed 4 bases, J shed 5 bases, and the junction held 5 bases outside the gene matches. Germline CDR1 is SGHRS and CDR2 is YFSETQ. DNA for the CDR3: TGCGCCAGCAGCCATGGACTAGCGGGAGCTGAGACCCAGTACTTC. Translating it yields CASSHGLAGAETQYF.

CDR3 residues: CASSISDSSYNEQFF. The CDR3 DNA follows: TGTGCCAGTAGTATCTCCGACAGCTCCTACAATGAGCAGTTCTTC. V usage is TRBV19 and J usage is TRBJ2-1, with TRBD1 as a possible D gene (5 bases). Trimming removed 3 bases at V and 0 bases at J, with 9 bases between. Germline V gives CDR1 LNHDA, CDR2 SQIVND (reference sequence). CDR3 size: 15 residues.

The rearrangement links TRBV28 to TRBJ1-4; D possibly corresponds to TRBD1 (6 bases). The CDR3 runs 14 residues. The V and J ends lost 6 bases and 8 bases respectively, with 16 bases between them. Germline CDR1 and CDR2: MDHEN and SYDVKM. CDR3 bases: TGTGCCAGCAGCCCAGGGGCGCCGATCGAAAAACTGTTTTTT. Its translation: CASSPGAPIEKLFF.

The table lists this clone with a few counts. The chain's CDR3 is CASSTLAGVIDTQYF. CDR3 nucleotide sequence: TGTGCCAGCAGTACCTTAGCGGGAGTAATAGATACGCAGTATTTT. The chain recombines TRBV6-6 with TRBJ2-3; 9 bases align to TRBD2. The germline V gene has CDR1 MNHNY and CDR2 SVGAGI (reference sequence). The CDR3 loop spans 15 amino acids. Trimming cost V 5 bases and J 5 bases; bases outside gene matches: 8.

The V call is TRBV7-2, the J call TRBJ1-3; D is perhaps TRBD1 (5 bases). V lost 4 bases to trimming and J lost 0 bases, with 13 bases between them. CDR1 and CDR2 from the germline V gene are SGHTA and FQGNSA. This CDR3 region has 16 residues. As DNA, the CDR3 is TGTGCCAGCAGCTCTAGTGCGACAGTCTCTGGAAACACCATATATTTT. Protein: CASSSSATVSGNTIYF.

The chain recombines TRBV19 with TRBJ1-5; 7 nucleotides match TRBD1. Germline CDR1 reads LNHDA; CDR2 reads SQIVND (reference sequence). The CDR3 has 14 residues. With V trimmed by 4 bases and J by 7 bases, 7 bases remained unmatched. CDR3 in amino acids: CASSTRQGGQPQHF. CDR3 nucleotides: TGTGCCAGTAGTACCCGACAGGGTGGCCAGCCCCAGCATTTT.

The chain links TRBV7-9 to TRBJ1-4; D call uncertain. This CDR3 has 14 amino acids. V lost 2 bases, J lost 3 bases, and 7 bases lay in between. CDR1 and CDR2 (germline): SEHNR, FQNEAQ (reference sequence). CDR3 loop: CASSLWGANEKLFF. As DNA, the CDR3 is TGTGCCAGCAGCTTATGGGGAGCTAATGAAAAACTGTTTTTT.

The chain employs TRBV23-1 and TRBJ2-5; 9 nucleotides match TRBD1. TRBV23-1 is assigned to the ORF class and has an uncertain function. J gave up 14 bases and V 6 bases, and 7 bases lay outside the gene matches. The CDR3 is 11 amino acids. The CDR3 bases are TGCGCCAGCAGCCTTGGGACAGGGAGTTACTTC. It yields the protein CASSLGTGSYF.

In regard to this clone: A read error may account for a junction end that differs from germline. This chain connects TRBV28 to TRBJ1-5; D not resolved. CDR1 MDHEN and CDR2 SYDVKM come from the germline V gene. This CDR3 spans 12 amino acids. The CDR3 loop reads CASSDSNQPQHF. Here the CDR3 DNA reads TGTGCCAGCAGTGATAGCAACCAGCCCCAGCATTTT. The entire variable domain, with the rest obtained from reference TRBV28 and TRBJ1-5, is as follows: DVKVTQSSRYLVKRTGEKVFLECVQDMDHENMFWYRQDPGLGLRLIYFSYDVKMKEKGDIPEGYSVSREKKERFSLILESASTNQTSMYLCASSDSNQPQHFGDGTRLSIL.

V usage is TRBV4-1 and J usage is TRBJ1-5, with 7 bases identical to TRBD1. Germline V gene lookup returns CDR1 MGHRA and CDR2 YSYEKL. This CDR3 spans 15 amino acids. J was trimmed by 2 bases and V by 3 bases; bases with no gene match: 4. As DNA, the CDR3 is TGCGCCAGCAGCCAGCATGGACAGGGCAATCAGCCCCAGCATTTT. As protein: CASSQHGQGNQPQHF.

The chain carries TRBV27 and TRBJ2-7; TRBD1 is a possible D gene (5 bases). CDR3 length: 14 amino acids. Trimming removed 1 base at V and 6 bases at J, with 13 bases between. Per germline, CDR1 MNHEY and CDR2 SMNVEV (reference sequence). As DNA, the CDR3 is TGTGCCAGCAGTTTATGGCAGGGCTCATCCGAGCAGTACTTC. As protein: CASSLWQGSSEQYF.

For the CDR3, the DNA is TGCGCCAGCAGCCAAGAGGCTAGCGGGAGGGGGAATGAGCAGTTCTTC. Its protein product is CASSQEASGRGNEQFF. V usage is TRBV4-3 and J usage is TRBJ2-1; 12 bases are shared with TRBD2. Germline-derived CDR1 and CDR2 are LGHNA and YSLEER. CDR3 length: 16 amino acids. J was trimmed by 7 bases and V by 0 bases; bases with no gene match: 4.

There are a few counts of this clone. This chain connects TRBV11-2 to TRBJ2-2; TRBD2 aligns across 8 bases. There are 16 residues in the CDR3. CDR1 is SGHAT and CDR2 is FQNNGV in the germline V gene. Germline trimming cut 5 bases from V and 0 bases from J; bases unmatched to any gene: 5. The CDR3 DNA follows: TGTGCCAGCAGCCCCTGGACTAGCTCGAACACCGGGGAGCTGTTTTTT. Its translation is CASSPWTSSNTGELFF.